The 5 T cell receptor beta chains below all came from one sample that was sequenced in a study of OX40 agonist ivuxolimab in advanced cancers. Only in-frame clones appear in the TCRdb table, and some are missing; sequencing was by immunoSEQ multiplex PCR. The data contain roughly 64,000 clones, 70% to 90% of them seen just once; the ten biggest clones take up 7.5% to 10%. This specimen consisted of CD4+ or CD8+ T cells sorted from blood, obtained in a trial of the OX40 agonist ivuxolimab. Source of these receptors: an adult with an advanced solid tumor such as melanoma, head and neck, liver or kidney cancer.

This clone was observed a handful of times. The chain uses TRBV7-9 and TRBJ1-4; 7 bases line up with TRBD1. J was trimmed by 6 bases and V by 0 bases; bases with no gene match: 4. This CDR3 is built from 15 residues. Germline CDR1 SEHNR, CDR2 FQNEAQ (reference sequence). CDR3 nucleotides: TGTGCCAGCAGCTTAGCGGGAGGGGGCGATGAAAAACTGTTTTTT. This sequence encodes CASSLAGGGDEKLFF.

The V and J genes are TRBV5-4 and TRBJ2-7; perhaps TRBD1 as D (6 bases). Trimming stripped 0 bases from V and 2 bases from J, with 9 bases between. The CDR3 extends over 14 amino acids. Germline V lookup: CDR1 SGHNT, CDR2 YYREEE (reference sequence). The CDR3 DNA reads as TGTGCCAGCAGCTTGGAGGGGGTTCCCTACGAGCAGTACTTC. Translation: CASSLEGVPYEQYF.

The V gene is TRBV28, the J gene TRBJ2-7; the D is unclear. Germline assignment: CDR1 MDHEN and CDR2 SYDVKM. The CDR3 is 13 amino acids. The germline V and J ends were trimmed by 6 bases and 3 bases, with 12 bases remaining between them. CDR3 amino acids: CASSFSSSYEQYF. The CDR3 nucleotides read TGTGCCAGCAGCTTTTCGTCTAGCTACGAGCAGTACTTC.

The sample holds one count of this clone. The chain uses TRBV11-1 and TRBJ2-7; 7 bases are shared with TRBD1. This CDR3 spans 15 amino acids. V was pared by 1 base and J by 4 bases, with 7 bases of the junction left unmatched. The germline V gene has CDR1 SGHAT and CDR2 FQDESV (reference sequence). The CDR3 DNA reads as TGTGCCAGCAGCTTAGAAAGGGACAGACCTTACGAGCAGTACTTC. Its protein is CASSLERDRPYEQYF.

This clone was detected once. V gene TRBV9 combines with J gene TRBJ2-7; 10 positions agree with TRBD1. V shed 2 bases, J shed 5 bases, and the junction held 1 base outside the gene matches. This CDR3 contains 13 residues. The germline V gene has CDR1 SGDLS and CDR2 YYNGEE. In DNA form, the CDR3 reads TGTGCCAGCAGCGTGGGGACAGGGGACGAGCAGTACTTC. Protein product: CASSVGTGDEQYF.